This is a list of T cell receptor beta chains from one sample in a study of regulatory dendritic cells for organ transplantation. Measured with immunoSEQ multiplex PCR; TCRdb has only the in-frame clones, and not every one. The data show 20,000 to 25,000 clones, 70% to 90% seen once. Antigens of these TCRs are unknown. The source material was naive CD4+ T cells from blood cultured with regulatory dendritic cells. The receptor set was obtained from a human donor in good health. The CDR3 runs from the conserved cysteine through the conserved F or W. The D gene is left open where the match is weak. Clone size is not always given. Where it is, it says once, few, many or a class for expanded clones.

>14|TRBJ2-1|NA|TRBV5-4|NA
CASSPGPSYNEQFF
TGTGCCAGCAGTCCGGGCCCCTCCTACAATGAGCAGTTCTTC
>12|TRBJ1-6|NA|TRBV2|medium-sized
CASSVDRSPLHF
TGTGCCAGCAGTGTCGACCGTTCACCCCTCCACTTT
>15|TRBJ1-1|NA|TRBV18|once
CASSPFSPDQGEAFF
TGTGCCAGCTCACCATTCAGCCCTGATCAGGGGGAAGCTTTCTTT
>12|TRBJ2-7|NA|TRBV6-1|few
CASSRYSYEQYF
TGTGCCAGCAGCAGGTACTCCTACGAGCAGTACTTC
>14|TRBJ2-1|TRBD2|TRBV2|NA
CASRGSGLAGEQFF
TGTGCCAGCAGAGGATCTGGACTAGCGGGTGAGCAGTTCTTC
>19|TRBJ2-3|TRBD1|TRBV9|NA
CASSGAPGGGRPSTDTQYF
TGTGCCAGCAGCGGAGCCCCAGGGGGTGGGCGGCCTAGCACAGATACGCAGTATTTT
>14|TRBJ1-1|NA|TRBV7-9|NA
CASSTSYMNTEAFF
TGTGCCAGCAGCACGAGTTACATGAACACTGAAGCTTTCTTT
>15|TRBJ2-1|TRBD1|TRBV6-5|once
CASRYDRGLGNEQFF
TGTGCCAGCAGATACGACAGGGGGCTGGGCAATGAGCAGTTCTTC
>15|TRBJ2-1|TRBD1|TRBV27|medium-sized
CASKLLGQGMVEQFF
TGTGCCAGCAAGTTGCTGGGACAGGGAATGGTTGAGCAGTTCTTC
>16|TRBJ2-3|TRBD2|TRBV28|NA
CASTTLAGGLTDTQYF
TGTGCCAGCACAACTCTGGCGGGAGGGCTCACAGATACGCAGTATTTT
>11|TRBJ2-7|TRBD2|TRBV6-1|NA
CASTPGGEQYF
TGTGCCAGCACCCCGGGGGGCGAGCAGTACTTC
>17|TRBJ1-4|NA|TRBV18|NA
CASSPTGRAGSNEKLFF
TGTGCCAGCTCACCTACCGGCAGGGCTGGATCTAATGAAAAACTGTTTTTT